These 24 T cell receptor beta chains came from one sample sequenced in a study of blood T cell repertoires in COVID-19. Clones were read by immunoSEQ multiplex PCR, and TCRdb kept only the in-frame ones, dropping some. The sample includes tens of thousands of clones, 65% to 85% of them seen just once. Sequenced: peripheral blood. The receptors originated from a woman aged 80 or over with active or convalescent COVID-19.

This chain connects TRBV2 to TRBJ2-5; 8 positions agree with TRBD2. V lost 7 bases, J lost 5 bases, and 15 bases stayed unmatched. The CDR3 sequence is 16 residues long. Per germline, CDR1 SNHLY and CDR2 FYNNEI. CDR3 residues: CASMRRWASGYETQYF. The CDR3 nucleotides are TGTGCCAGCATGAGGAGATGGGCTAGCGGGTATGAGACCCAGTACTTC.

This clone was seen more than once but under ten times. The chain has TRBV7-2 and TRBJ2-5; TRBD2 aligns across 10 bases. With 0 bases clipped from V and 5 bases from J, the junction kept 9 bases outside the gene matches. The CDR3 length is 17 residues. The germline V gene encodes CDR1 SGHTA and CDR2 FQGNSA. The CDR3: CASSLAHSGGAGETQYF. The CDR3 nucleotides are TGTGCCAGCAGCTTAGCGCACAGCGGGGGGGCGGGGGAGACCCAGTACTTC.

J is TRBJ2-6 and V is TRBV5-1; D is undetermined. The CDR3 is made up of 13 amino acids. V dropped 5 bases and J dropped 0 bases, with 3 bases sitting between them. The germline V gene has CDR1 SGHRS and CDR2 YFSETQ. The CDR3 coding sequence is TGCGCCAGCAGTATCTCTGGGGCCAACGTCCTGACTTTC. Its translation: CASSISGANVLTF. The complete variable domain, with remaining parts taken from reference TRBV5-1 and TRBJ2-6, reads KAGVTQTPRYLIKTRGQQVTLSCSPISGHRSVSWYQQTPGQGLQFLFEYFSETQRNKGNFPGRFSGRQFSNSRSEMNVSTLELGDSALYLCASSISGANVLTFGAGSRLTVL.

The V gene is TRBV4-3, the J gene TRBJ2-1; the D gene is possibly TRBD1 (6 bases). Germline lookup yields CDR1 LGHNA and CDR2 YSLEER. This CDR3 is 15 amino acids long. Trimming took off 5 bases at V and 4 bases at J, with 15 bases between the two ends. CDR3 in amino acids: CASSFETGEYNEQFF. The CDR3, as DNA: TGCGCCAGCAGCTTCGAGACAGGAGAATACAATGAGCAGTTCTTC.

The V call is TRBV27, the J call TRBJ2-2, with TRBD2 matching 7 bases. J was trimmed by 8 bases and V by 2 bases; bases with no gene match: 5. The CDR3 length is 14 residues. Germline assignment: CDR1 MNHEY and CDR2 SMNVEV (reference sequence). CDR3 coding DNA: TGTGCCAGCAGTTTACGGCGGGAGCTAGGGGAGCTGTTTTTT. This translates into CASSLRRELGELFF.

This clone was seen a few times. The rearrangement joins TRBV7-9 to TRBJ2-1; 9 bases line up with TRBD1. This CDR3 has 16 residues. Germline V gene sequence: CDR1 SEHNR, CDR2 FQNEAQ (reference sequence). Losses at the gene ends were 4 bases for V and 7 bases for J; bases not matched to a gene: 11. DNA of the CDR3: TGTGCCAGCAGCTCCTCCCGGACAGGGGTTGTTAATGAGCAGTTCTTC. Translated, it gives CASSSSRTGVVNEQFF.

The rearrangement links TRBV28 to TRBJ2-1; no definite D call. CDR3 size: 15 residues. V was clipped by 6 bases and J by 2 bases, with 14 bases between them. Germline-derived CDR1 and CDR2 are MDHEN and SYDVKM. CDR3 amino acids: CASSHTTRTYNEQFF. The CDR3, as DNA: TGTGCCAGCAGCCATACTACGCGAACCTACAATGAGCAGTTCTTC.

CDR3 in amino acids: CATSTGSTDTQYF. The CDR3 coding sequence is TGTGCCACCAGTACCGGGAGCACAGATACGCAGTATTTT. The chain has TRBV24-1 and TRBJ2-3; no firm D call. CDR1 KGHDR and CDR2 SFDVKD come from the germline V gene. The V end was cut by 6 bases, the J end by 0 bases, with 6 bases between. The CDR3 runs to 13 residues.

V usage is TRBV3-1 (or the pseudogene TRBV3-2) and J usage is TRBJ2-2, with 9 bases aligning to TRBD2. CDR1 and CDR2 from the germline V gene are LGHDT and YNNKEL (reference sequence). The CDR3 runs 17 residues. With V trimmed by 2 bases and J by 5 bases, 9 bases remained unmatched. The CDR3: CASSQSGGPPVTGELFF. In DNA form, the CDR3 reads TGTGCCAGCAGCCAAAGCGGGGGGCCCCCAGTTACCGGGGAGCTGTTTTTT.

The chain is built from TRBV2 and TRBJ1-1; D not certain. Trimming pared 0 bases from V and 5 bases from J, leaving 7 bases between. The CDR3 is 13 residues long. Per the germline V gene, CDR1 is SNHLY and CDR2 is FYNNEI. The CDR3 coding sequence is TGTGCCAGCAGTGAAGCCGGGGTTACTGAAGCTTTCTTT. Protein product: CASSEAGVTEAFF.

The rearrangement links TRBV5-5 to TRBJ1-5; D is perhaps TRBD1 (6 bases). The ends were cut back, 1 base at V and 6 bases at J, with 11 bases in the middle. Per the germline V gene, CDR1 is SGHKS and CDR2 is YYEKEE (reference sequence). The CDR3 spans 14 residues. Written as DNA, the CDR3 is TGTGCCAGCAGCTTGTACAGGGACGGTCAGCCCCAGCATTTT. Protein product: CASSLYRDGQPQHF.

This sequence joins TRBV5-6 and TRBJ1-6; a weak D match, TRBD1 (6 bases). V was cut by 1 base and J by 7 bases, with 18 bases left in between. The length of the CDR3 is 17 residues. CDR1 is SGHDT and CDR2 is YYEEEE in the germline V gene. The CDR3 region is CASSLLGHLLENSPLHF. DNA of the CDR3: TGTGCCAGCAGCTTGTTGGGACACCTGCTAGAAAATTCACCCCTCCACTTT.

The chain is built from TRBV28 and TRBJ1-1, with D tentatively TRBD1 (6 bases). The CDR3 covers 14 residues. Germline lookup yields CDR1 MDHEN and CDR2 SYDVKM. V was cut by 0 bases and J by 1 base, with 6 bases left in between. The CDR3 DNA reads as TGTGCCAGCAGTTTATGGACAGGGAACACTGAAGCTTTCTTT. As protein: CASSLWTGNTEAFF.

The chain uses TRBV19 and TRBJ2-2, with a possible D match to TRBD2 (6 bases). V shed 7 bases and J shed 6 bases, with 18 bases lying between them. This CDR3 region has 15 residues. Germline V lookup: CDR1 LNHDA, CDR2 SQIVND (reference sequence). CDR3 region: CASNLQGGYSGELFF. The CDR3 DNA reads TGTGCCAGTAATCTTCAAGGAGGGTACTCCGGGGAGCTGTTTTTT.

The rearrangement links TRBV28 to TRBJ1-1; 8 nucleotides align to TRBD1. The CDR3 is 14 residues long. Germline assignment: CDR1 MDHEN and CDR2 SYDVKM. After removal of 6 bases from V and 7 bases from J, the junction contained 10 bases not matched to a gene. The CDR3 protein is CASSLSTGVNEAFF. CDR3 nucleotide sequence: TGTGCCAGCAGCCTATCGACAGGGGTTAATGAAGCTTTCTTT.

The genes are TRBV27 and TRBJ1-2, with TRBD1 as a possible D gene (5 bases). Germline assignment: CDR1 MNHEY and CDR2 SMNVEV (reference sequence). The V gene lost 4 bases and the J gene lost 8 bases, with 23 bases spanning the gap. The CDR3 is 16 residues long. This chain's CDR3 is CASSSYQGGLMRGYTF. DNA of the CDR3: TGTGCCAGCAGTTCGTACCAGGGTGGGCTAATGCGAGGCTACACCTTC.

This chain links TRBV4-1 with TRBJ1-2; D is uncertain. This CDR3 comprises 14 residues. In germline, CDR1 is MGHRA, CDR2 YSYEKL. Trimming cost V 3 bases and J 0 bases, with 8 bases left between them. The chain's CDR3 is CASSHKPSNYGYTF. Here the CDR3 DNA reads TGCGCCAGCAGCCATAAGCCTTCTAACTATGGCTACACCTTC.

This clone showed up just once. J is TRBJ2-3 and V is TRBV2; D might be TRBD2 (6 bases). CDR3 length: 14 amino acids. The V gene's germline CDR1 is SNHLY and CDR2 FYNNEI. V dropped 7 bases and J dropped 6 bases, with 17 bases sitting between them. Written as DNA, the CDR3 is TGTGCCAGCACCCGGGACTCTGGTATGGATACGCAGTATTTT. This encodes CASTRDSGMDTQYF. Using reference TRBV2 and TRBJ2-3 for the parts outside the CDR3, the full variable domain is EPEVTQTPSHQVTQMGQEVILRCVPISNHLYFYWYRQILGQKVEFLVSFYNNEISEKSEIFDDQFSVERPDGSNFTLKIRSTKLEDSAMYFCASTRDSGMDTQYFGPGTRLTVL.

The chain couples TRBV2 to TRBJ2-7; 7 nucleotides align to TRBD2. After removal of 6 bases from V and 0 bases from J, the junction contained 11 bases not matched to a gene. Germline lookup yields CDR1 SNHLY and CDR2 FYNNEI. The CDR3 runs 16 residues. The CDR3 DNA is TGTGCCAGCAGGCCGGCTTCCGGGGGGAGCTCCTACGAGCAGTACTTC. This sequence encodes CASRPASGGSSYEQYF.

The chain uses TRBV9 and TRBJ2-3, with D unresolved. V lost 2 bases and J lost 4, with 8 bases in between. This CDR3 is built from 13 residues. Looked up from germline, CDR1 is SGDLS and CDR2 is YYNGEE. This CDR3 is CASSVGPPDTQYF. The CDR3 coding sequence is TGTGCCAGCAGCGTTGGCCCTCCAGATACGCAGTATTTT.

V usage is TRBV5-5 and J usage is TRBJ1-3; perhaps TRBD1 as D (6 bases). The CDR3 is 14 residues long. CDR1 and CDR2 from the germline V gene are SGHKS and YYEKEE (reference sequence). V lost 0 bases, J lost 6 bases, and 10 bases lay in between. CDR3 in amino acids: CASSLEPGVNTIYF. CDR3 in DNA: TGTGCCAGCAGCTTGGAGCCAGGGGTAAACACCATATATTTT.

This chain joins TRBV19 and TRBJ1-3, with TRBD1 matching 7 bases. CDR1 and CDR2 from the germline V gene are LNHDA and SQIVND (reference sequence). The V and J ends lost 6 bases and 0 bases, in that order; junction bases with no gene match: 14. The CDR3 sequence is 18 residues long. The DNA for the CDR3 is TGTGCCAGTAGAGGGGGCCGGACACCGGTTCACTCTGGAAACACCATATATTTT. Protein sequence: CASRGGRTPVHSGNTIYF.

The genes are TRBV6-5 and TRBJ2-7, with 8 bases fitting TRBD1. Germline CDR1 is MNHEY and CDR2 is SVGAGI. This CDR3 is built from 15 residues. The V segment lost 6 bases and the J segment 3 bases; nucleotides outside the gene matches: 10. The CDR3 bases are TGTGCCAGCAGGCACCCAGGGGGCATGGGCTACGAGCAGTACTTC. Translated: CASRHPGGMGYEQYF.

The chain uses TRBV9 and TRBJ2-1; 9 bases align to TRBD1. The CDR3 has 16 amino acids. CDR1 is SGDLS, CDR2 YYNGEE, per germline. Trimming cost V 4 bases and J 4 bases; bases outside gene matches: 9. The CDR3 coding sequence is TGTGCCAGCAGCTACGGATCCGGGACAGGGTACAATGAGCAGTTCTTC. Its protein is CASSYGSGTGYNEQFF.